A single sample is the source of the 31 T cell receptor delta chains below, sequenced in a study of gamma-delta chains in newborns, infants, children. TCRdb redid clone calling on the reads using CATT. The table shows about 8,500 delta-chain clones, with about 3.7% occurring only once. Input material: blood. The receptors derive from a child who was a newborn, infant or young child, either healthy, febrile or measles-vaccinated (not recorded which).

By share, this clone ranks as medium-sized. Different DNA sequences within this sample yield the same CDR3. CDR3 sequence reads: CACDHTGGYGSWDTRQMFF. The CDR3 coding sequence is TGTGCCTGTGACCATACTGGGGGATATGGCTCCTGGGACACCCGACAGATGTTTTTC. This chain joins TRDV2 and TRDJ3; TRDD3 matches at 11 bases. Trimming took 3 bases from V and 0 from J; bases not matched to a gene: 6. This CDR3 has 19 residues. The V gene's germline CDR1 is GEAIGNYY and CDR2 EKD.

This clone was seen more than once but under ten times. The mismatch at residue 16 between this DNA's translation and the TCRdb protein of a much larger clone likely reflects a read error; the protein shown is translated from the DNA. This rearrangement joins TRDV2 to TRDJ3; 12 nucleotides match TRDD3. This CDR3 comprises 18 residues. The germline V gene encodes CDR1 GEAIGNYY and CDR2 EKD. CDR3 coding DNA: TGTGCCTGTGACAATACTGGGGGATACTCCTGGGACACCCGACAGATATTTTTC. Its translation: CACDNTGGYSWDTRQIFF.

This clone was picked up a small number of times. A read error may account for a junction end that differs from germline. V usage is TRDV2 and J usage is TRDJ3; TRDD3 agrees at 10 bases. The germline V gene has CDR1 GEAIGNYY and CDR2 EKD. This CDR3 has 20 amino acids. The CDR3 loop is CACGTVYWGIRSWDTRQMFF. The CDR3 DNA follows: TGTGCCTGTGGCACCGTATACTGGGGGATCCGCTCCTGGGACACCCGACAGATGTTTTTC.

This clone turned up a few times. The V and J genes are TRDV3 and TRDJ3; 10 bases are a match to TRDD3. The CDR3 covers 19 residues. Germline V lookup: CDR1 TVYSNPD, CDR2 GDNSRS (reference sequence). V was pared by 2 bases and J by 0 bases, with 10 bases of the junction left unmatched. The CDR3 protein is CAFGITGGWSSWDTRQMFF. Written as DNA, the CDR3 is TGTGCCTTTGGTATTACTGGGGGATGGAGCTCCTGGGACACCCGACAGATGTTTTTC.

About this clone itself: With a far larger clone one base away, a read error is the likely cause. The rearrangement links TRDV2 to TRDJ1; TRDD3 matches 8 bases. Germline V CDR1 and CDR2: GEAIGNYY, EKD. CDR3 length: 15 residues. Losses at the gene ends were 0 bases for V and 1 base for J; bases not matched to a gene: 3. Written as DNA, the CDR3 is TGTGCCTGTGACACCTGGGGGATGCGCACCGATAAACTCATCTTT. This sequence encodes CACDTWGMRTDKLIF.

The table lists this clone with a few counts. TCRdb shows a much larger clone's protein in place of this DNA's translation, and the two differ at residue 8, likely through a read error; the protein shown is translated from the DNA. V gene TRDV2 combines with J gene TRDJ3; D gene unclear. Deletions cut 3 bases from V and 0 bases from J, with 14 bases between. CDR3 length equals 18 residues. Germline values: CDR1 GEAIGNYY, CDR2 EKD. The CDR3, as DNA: TGTGCCTGTGACGCCGTACTAGGCAGCTCCTGGGACACCCGACAGATGTTTTTC. Its protein is CACDAVLGSSWDTRQMFF.

By share of the sample, this clone is medium-sized. V is TRDV2 and J is TRDJ3, with 9 bases that match TRDD3. V was pared by 5 bases and J by 7 bases, with 8 bases of the junction left unmatched. From germline, CDR1 is GEAIGNYY and CDR2 EKD. The CDR3 extends over 16 amino acids. The CDR3 region is CACVILGDSDTRQMFF. The CDR3 region has the DNA TGTGCCTGTGTTATACTGGGGGACTCCGACACCCGACAGATGTTTTTC.

In its sample, this clone was seen once. One base away lies a much larger clone, so this may be a sequencing read error. The rearrangement links TRDV2 to TRDJ3; D perhaps matches TRDD3 (6 bases). Since TCRdb gives no J gene, matching the DNA to germline was used here to assign it. The CDR3 totals 20 residues. The germline V gene has CDR1 GEAIGNYY and CDR2 EKD. CDR3 bases: TGTGCCTGTGACACCAGCTGGGGATCCATCAGCTCCTGGGACACGCGACAGATGTTTTTC. It codes for CACDTSWGSISSWDTRQMFF.

Concerning this clone: The TCRdb protein comes from a much larger clone and disagrees with this DNA's translation at residue 14, likely due to a read error; the protein given here is derived from the DNA. CDR3 loop: CACDTGYSWDTRQIFF. In DNA, the CDR3 is TGTGCCTGTGACACCGGATACTCCTGGGACACCCGACAGATTTTTTTC. This chain uses TRDV2 with TRDJ3; possibly TRDD3 for D (6 bases). From germline, CDR1 is GEAIGNYY and CDR2 EKD. The CDR3 loop spans 16 amino acids.

By sample share, this clone is medium-sized. Possible read error: a much larger clone is one base away. This sequence joins TRDV2 and TRDJ3, with 13 bases that match TRDD3. Germline CDR1 GEAIGNYY, CDR2 EKD. The V and J ends lost 2 bases and 2 bases, in that order; junction bases with no gene match: 2. The CDR3 extends over 18 amino acids. For the CDR3, the DNA is TGTGCCTGTGACAGTACTGGGGGATACGCCTGGGACACCCGACAGATGTTTTTC. This gives the protein CACDSTGGYAWDTRQMFF.

In the case of this clone: A much larger clone differs from this one at a single base, so this may be a read error. The CDR3 DNA follows: TGTGCCCGTGACAACTGGGGGCTCTCCTGGGACACCCGACAGATGTTTTTC. It codes for CARDNWGLSWDTRQMFF. The chain couples TRDV2 to TRDJ3; 8 nucleotides match TRDD3. This CDR3 has 17 residues. Germline CDR1 reads GEAIGNYY; CDR2 reads EKD.

By sample share, this clone is medium-sized. Within the sample, other DNA sequences also encode this same CDR3. The chain employs TRAV29/DV5 and TRDJ1, with TRDD3 matching over 9 bases. The CDR3 length is 15 residues. V gave up 3 bases and J gave up 1 base; unmatched junction bases: 7. CDR1 and CDR2 (germline): NSMFDY, ISSIKDK. CDR3 in amino acids: CAATDLGDGTDKLIF. The CDR3 coding sequence is TGTGCAGCAACCGACCTGGGGGATGGCACCGATAAACTCATCTTT.

At least ten counts were recorded for this clone. This chain uses TRDV1 with TRDJ1; 13 nucleotides align to TRDD3. The trim removed 0 bases at V and 0 bases at J, leaving 13 bases unmatched. CDR1 is TSWWSYY, CDR2 QGS, per germline. This CDR3 has 21 residues. The CDR3 loop reads CALGELDSYWGIRVYTDKLIF. The DNA for the CDR3 is TGTGCTCTTGGGGAACTAGACTCCTACTGGGGGATACGCGTGTACACCGATAAACTCATCTTT.

This clone was observed a few times. TCRdb lists the protein of a much larger clone for this DNA, which differs at residue 13, so this is likely a read error; the protein given here is translated from the DNA itself. The chain recombines TRDV2 with TRDJ3; tentatively, D is TRDD2 or TRDD3 (6 bases each). CDR1 and CDR2 from the germline V gene are GEAIGNYY and EKD. The CDR3 totals 18 residues. CDR3 in DNA: TGTGCCTGTGACACCGTGGGGGTTTCTTCCTGGGACGCCCGACAGATGTTTTTC. Residues: CACDTVGVSSWDARQMFF.

The rearrangement links TRDV2 to TRDJ3; TRDD3 matches at 11 bases. CDR3 length equals 21 residues. Looked up from germline, CDR1 is GEAIGNYY and CDR2 is EKD. V shed 0 bases and J 0 bases; nucleotides not matched to a gene: 9. The CDR3 here is CACDTVTGGYCSSWDTRQMFF. The CDR3 coding sequence is TGTGCCTGTGACACCGTTACTGGGGGATATTGTAGCTCCTGGGACACCCGACAGATGTTTTTC.

This clone was counted only a few times. The rearrangement joins TRDV2 to TRDJ1, with a tentative D call TRDD3 (5 bases). From germline, CDR1 is GEAIGNYY and CDR2 EKD. The CDR3 has 15 residues. The V end was cut by 0 bases, the J end by 3 bases, with 13 bases between. The CDR3 protein is CACDTVGDHADKLIF. DNA of the CDR3: TGTGCCTGTGACACCGTAGGGGACCACGCCGATAAACTCATCTTT.

This clone has a handful of counts. The amino acid sequence in TCRdb belongs to a much larger clone and departs from this DNA's translation at residue 9, likely a sequencing read error; the sequence shown is translated from the DNA. The V and J genes are TRDV2 and TRDJ1; 10 bases agree with TRDD3. The CDR3 covers 16 residues. V was clipped by 2 bases and J by 0 bases; unmatched bases: 5. The germline CDR1 and CDR2 sequences are GEAIGNYY and EKD. This CDR3 reads CACDILGDAYTDKLIF. For the CDR3, the DNA is TGTGCCTGTGACATACTGGGGGATGCGTACACCGATAAACTCATCTTT.

In its sample, this clone was seen many times. The chain combines TRDV2 with TRDJ3; D uncertain. This CDR3 spans 16 amino acids. V was clipped by 4 bases and J by 0 bases, with 9 bases between them. Germline values: CDR1 GEAIGNYY, CDR2 EKD. The CDR3 spells CACDSVSSWDTRQMFF. For the CDR3, the DNA is TGTGCCTGTGATTCGGTTAGCTCCTGGGACACCCGACAGATGTTTTTC.

About this clone: This is likely an artifact of a read error, given a far larger clone one base away. The chain couples TRDV2 to TRDJ3, with 12 bases that match TRDD3. TCRdb records no J gene; here it was assigned by comparing the DNA to germline. The CDR3 runs to 20 residues. CDR1 GEAIGNYY and CDR2 EKD come from the germline V gene. CDR3 amino acids: CACDTVLGDTSSWDTRQMFF. CDR3 in DNA: TGTGCCTGTGACACTGTACTGGGGGATACAAGCTCCTGGGACACCCGTCAGATGTTTTTC.

A few counts support this clone. The chain uses TRDV2 and TRDJ3, with 11 bases fitting TRDD3. This CDR3 has 21 residues. Looked up from germline, CDR1 is GEAIGNYY and CDR2 is EKD. The ends lost 0 bases at V and 2 bases at J; junction bases unmatched: 11. CDR3 nucleotides: TGTGCCTGTGACACCGTGGGTGCGGCTGGGGGATACACCTGGGACACCCGACAGATGTTTTTC. It yields the protein CACDTVGAAGGYTWDTRQMFF.

Note on this clone: A far bigger clonotype differs at one base, so this is likely a read error. V usage is TRDV2 and J usage is TRDJ3; 11 positions agree with TRDD3. The J gene, missing from TCRdb, was assigned here through DNA to germline matching. CDR1 and CDR2 from the germline V gene are GEAIGNYY and EKD. The CDR3 sequence is 20 residues long. The CDR3 nucleotides are TGTGCCTGTGACGCAGCTGGGGGATACCCCGGCTCCTGGGGCACCCGACAGATGTTTTTC. Amino acid sequence: CACDAAGGYPGSWGTRQMFF.

This clone counts as medium-sized. Other DNA sequences of this sample code for an identical CDR3. The rearrangement uses TRDV2 and TRDJ3; 7 nucleotides line up with TRDD3. This CDR3 has 20 amino acids. From germline, CDR1 is GEAIGNYY and CDR2 EKD. The ends lost 3 bases at V and 0 bases at J; junction bases unmatched: 13. The CDR3 DNA reads as TGTGCCTGTGACCCTGTGCTGGGGGTCGCGCGCTCCTGGGACACCCGACAGATGTTTTTC. Its protein is CACDPVLGVARSWDTRQMFF.

The chain carries TRDV2 and TRDJ3, with TRDD3 matching over 12 bases. The CDR3 spans 21 residues. The J segment lost 0 bases and the V segment lost 1 base, leaving 9 bases of the junction unmatched. Germline V gene data show CDR1 as GEAIGNYY and CDR2 as EKD. This CDR3 reads CACDTLGDTPHSSWDTRQMFF. CDR3 nucleotides: TGTGCCTGTGACACACTGGGGGATACTCCTCACAGCTCCTGGGACACCCGACAGATGTTTTTC.

This clone was recorded a few times. The rearrangement joins TRDV2 to TRDJ3; 10 nucleotides match TRDD3. Germline lookup yields CDR1 GEAIGNYY and CDR2 EKD. The CDR3 loop spans 20 amino acids. Losses at the gene ends were 0 bases for V and 0 bases for J; bases not matched to a gene: 7. The CDR3 here is CACDTGWGIPCSWDTRQMFF. CDR3 nucleotide sequence: TGTGCCTGTGACACCGGTTGGGGGATACCGTGCTCCTGGGACACCCGACAGATGTTTTTC.

Sample share makes this clone medium-sized (0.01 to 0.1%). The J gene is TRDJ1, the V gene TRDV2; 7 nucleotides line up with TRDD3. Per germline, CDR1 GEAIGNYY and CDR2 EKD. The V gene end was trimmed by 3 bases and the J gene end by 2 bases; junction bases not matched to a gene: 5. The CDR3 is made up of 14 amino acids. In nucleotides, the CDR3 is TGTGCCTGTGACGTACTGGGGACTACCGATAAACTCATCTTT. This gives the protein CACDVLGTTDKLIF.

The gene calls are TRDV2 and TRDJ3; 8 bases match TRDD3. After removal of 0 bases from V and 0 bases from J, the junction contained 12 bases not matched to a gene. CDR1 is GEAIGNYY, CDR2 EKD, per germline. The length of the CDR3 is 21 residues. The CDR3 DNA reads as TGTGCCTGTGACACCGTACTCGTACTGGGGGCCTCCTCCTGGGACACCCGACAGATGTTTTTC. This translates into CACDTVLVLGASSWDTRQMFF.

This clone was counted a few times. Germline and junction disagree at one end, which may indicate a read error. The same CDR3 is also encoded by other DNA sequences in this sample. V is TRDV2 and J is TRDJ3; 12 bases are a match to TRDD3. The CDR3 runs 20 residues. Looked up from germline, CDR1 is GEAIGNYY and CDR2 is EKD. CDR3 in amino acids: CACDPVTGGYYSWDTRQMFF. CDR3 coding DNA: TGTGCCTGTGACCCAGTTACTGGGGGATACTACTCCTGGGACACCCGCCAGATGTTTTTC.

This clone turned up a few times. TCRdb's protein for this DNA is that of a much larger clone and differs from the translation at residue 9, likely a read error; the protein shown is the DNA translation. The chain joins TRDV2 to TRDJ1; 8 nucleotides match TRDD3. The CDR3 consists of 17 residues. Germline V gene lookup returns CDR1 GEAIGNYY and CDR2 EKD. With V trimmed by 0 bases and J by 0 bases, 8 bases remained unmatched. The CDR3 loop is CACDTVLGAPYTDKLIF. DNA of the CDR3: TGTGCCTGTGACACCGTACTGGGGGCCCCCTACACCGATAAACTCATCTTT.

This clone was detected many times. Other DNA sequences within the sample encode an identical CDR3. The chain recombines TRDV2 with TRDJ3; D unclear. CDR3 length equals 18 residues. Germline V gene sequence: CDR1 GEAIGNYY, CDR2 EKD. V was shortened by 1 base and J by 0 bases, with 12 bases between the two germline ends. The CDR3 region is CACDTGGFGSWDTRQMFF. The CDR3 nucleotides read TGTGCCTGTGACACGGGAGGATTTGGCTCCTGGGACACCCGACAGATGTTTTTC.

This clone was detected only a few times. The rearrangement uses TRDV2 and TRDJ3; D ambiguous. The CDR3 contains 16 residues. Trimming shortened V by 1 base and J by 0 bases, and 6 bases separated the two germline ends. Germline values: CDR1 GEAIGNYY, CDR2 EKD. Here the CDR3 DNA reads TGTGCCTGTGACACTCCTGGCTCCTGGGACACCCGACAGATGTTTTTC. Amino acids: CACDTPGSWDTRQMFF.

This clone was detected a few times. This sequence is one base from a far larger clone and is likely a read error. This CDR3 is also generated by other DNA sequences in the sample. The chain is built from TRDV2 and TRDJ1, with 10 bases lining up with TRDD3. Germline lookup yields CDR1 GEAIGNYY and CDR2 EKD. The CDR3 runs to 15 residues. With 0 bases clipped from V and 1 base from J, the junction kept 1 base outside the gene matches. CDR3 sequence (DNA): TGTGCCTGTGACACCGGGGGGATACGCACCGATAAACTCATCTTT. Translation: CACDTGGIRTDKLIF.